A selection of T cell receptor beta chains follows, all from one sample in a study of shared clonotypes between healthy human individuals. Some clones are missing from TCRdb's copy, which holds only in-frame ones; the method was immunoSEQ multiplex PCR. The top ten hold about 9.3% of the sample, which has approximately 350,000 clones, around 74% seen once. The sequenced material came from memory CD4+ T cells sorted from blood. These receptors originate from a young man in good health. Both conserved end residues are part of each CDR3. D genes are given only for firm matches. Some rows have no size entry. The others give once, few or many, or a class for an expanded clone.

J: TRBJ2-7; D: TRBD1; size: few; V: TRBV6-1; DNA: TGTGCCAGCAGCCGGGACAGCAACTACGAGCAGTACTTC; CDR3: CASSRDSNYEQYF
J: TRBJ2-1; D: -; size: -; V: TRBV6-5; DNA: TGTGCCAGCAGTTATTCCCAGGGATACAATGAGCAGTTCTTC; CDR3: CASSYSQGYNEQFF
J: TRBJ2-7; D: TRBD2; size: many; V: TRBV2; DNA: TGTGCCAGTGTCCCGGGACTATCGGCCTACGAGCAGTACTTC; CDR3: CASVPGLSAYEQYF
J: TRBJ2-1; D: -; size: -; V: TRBV7-3; DNA: TGTGCCAGCAGCCCACCGAACAATGAGCAGTTCTTC; CDR3: CASSPPNNEQFF
J: TRBJ2-2; D: -; size: -; V: TRBV18; DNA: TGTGCCAGCTCACCACAAGGGATCCAGGGGCTGTTTTTT; CDR3: CASSPQGIQGLFF
J: TRBJ2-3; D: TRBD1; size: -; V: TRBV14; DNA: TGTGCCAGCAGCTACGACAGGGGGCACGTTGATACGCAGTATTTT; CDR3: CASSYDRGHVDTQYF
J: TRBJ1-2; D: TRBD1; size: -; V: TRBV27; DNA: TGTGCCAGCAGTCGCCAGGGGGCTTCTGGCTACACCTTC; CDR3: CASSRQGASGYTF
J: TRBJ2-2; D: TRBD1; size: -; V: TRBV5-6; DNA: TGTGCCAGCAGCTTACTAACAGGGGGCACCGGGGAGCTGTTTTTT; CDR3: CASSLLTGGTGELFF
J: TRBJ1-5; D: -; size: -; V: TRBV18; DNA: TGTGCCAGCTCACTAATTAAGGACGACAGAATCCCTCAGCCCCAGCATTTT; CDR3: CASSLIKDDRIPQPQHF
J: TRBJ2-1; D: TRBD2; size: -; V: TRBV11-2; DNA: TGTGCCAGCAGCCCTGGGGTAGCGGGAGCGTGGGAGCAGTTCTTC; CDR3: CASSPGVAGAWEQFF
J: TRBJ2-5; D: -; size: -; V: TRBV27; DNA: TGTGCCAGCAGCCTAAGGTCCATTTCGGCGACCCAGTACTTC; CDR3: CASSLRSISATQYF
J: TRBJ1-2; D: -; size: -; V: TRBV6-6; DNA: TGTGCCAGCAGTTCGGCAGCTAACTATGGCTACACCTTC; CDR3: CASSSAANYGYTF
J: TRBJ2-3; D: TRBD1; size: -; V: TRBV5-1; DNA: TGCGCCAGCAGCTTCGCGGGACAGGTCACAGATACGCAGTATTTT; CDR3: CASSFAGQVTDTQYF
J: TRBJ2-4; D: -; size: -; V: TRBV5-4; DNA: TGTGCCAGCAGCTTGGAACAGACCCGGGGGAACATTCAGTACTTC; CDR3: CASSLEQTRGNIQYF
J: TRBJ2-1; D: -; size: -; V: TRBV5-1; DNA: TGCGCCAGCAGCATGAGGACTACAGGTGAGCAGTTCTTC; CDR3: CASSMRTTGEQFF
J: TRBJ2-7; D: -; size: -; V: TRBV6-1; DNA: TGTGCCAGCTCCTTAGCGGTATACGAGCAGTACTTC; CDR3: CASSLAVYEQYF
J: TRBJ1-2; D: -; size: -; V: TRBV28; DNA: TGTGCCAGAACCCGGACCTGTCCCCCCCGAATTGCGGGGCTCGCAAGGGGCTACACCTTC; CDR3: CARTRTCPPRIAGLARGYTF
J: TRBJ1-1; D: TRBD1; size: -; V: TRBV6-1; DNA: TGTGCCAGCAGTGAAAGACAGGGGTTGAACACTGAAGCTTTCTTT; CDR3: CASSERQGLNTEAFF
J: TRBJ2-2; D: TRBD1; size: -; V: TRBV30; DNA: TGTGCCTGGAGGACAGGGAACATGAACACCGGGGAGCTGTTTTTT; CDR3: CAWRTGNMNTGELFF
J: TRBJ2-3; D: -; size: -; V: TRBV2; DNA: TGTGCCAGCAGTCCTCGGACAGCAGCAGATACGCAGTATTTT; CDR3: CASSPRTAADTQYF
J: TRBJ1-3; D: -; size: few; V: TRBV29-1; DNA: TGCAGCGTTGAAGAGATTCGAGCCAGGTCGGGAAACACCATATATTTT; CDR3: CSVEEIRARSGNTIYF
J: TRBJ2-7; D: -; size: -; V: TRBV29-1; DNA: TGCAGCGTATTCGGGGGGCTGGGGTACGAGCAGTACTTC; CDR3: CSVFGGLGYEQYF
J: TRBJ1-5; D: -; size: -; V: TRBV23-1; DNA: TGCGCCAGCAGTCATTTGCGTGGTGGGGGGACCCGCAATCAGCCCCAGCATTTT; CDR3: CASSHLRGGGTRNQPQHF
J: TRBJ1-1; D: -; size: -; V: TRBV7-9; DNA: TGTGCCAGCAGCCAGGGTCGGAACACTGAAGCTTTCTTT; CDR3: CASSQGRNTEAFF
J: TRBJ2-3; D: -; size: many; V: TRBV30; DNA: TGTGCCCTCGGGGGCCCGGGGAGCACAGATACGCAGTATTTT; CDR3: CALGGPGSTDTQYF
J: TRBJ2-1; D: TRBD2; size: -; V: TRBV28; DNA: TGTGCCAGCAGATTGGGACTAGGGAGGTTCAATGAGCAGTTCTTC; CDR3: CASRLGLGRFNEQFF
J: TRBJ2-6; D: -; size: -; V: TRBV5-4; DNA: TGTGCCAGCAGCCTGGGATATTCAGCAGGGGCCAACGTCCTGACTTTC; CDR3: CASSLGYSAGANVLTF
J: TRBJ2-5; D: -; size: -; V: TRBV25-1; DNA: TGTGCCAGCAGTGACGGGCAGCCACAAGAGACCCAGTACTTC; CDR3: CASSDGQPQETQYF
J: TRBJ2-7; D: -; size: -; V: TRBV6-6; DNA: TGTGCCAGCGAAAAGGGGGGCCTCTCCTACGAGCAGTACTTC; CDR3: CASEKGGLSYEQYF
J: TRBJ2-7; D: -; size: many; V: TRBV9; DNA: TGTGCCAGCAGCGTAGGCCCTATACTAGTCGACCGCCTGGAGGAGCAGTACTTC; CDR3: CASSVGPILVDRLEEQYF
J: TRBJ1-2; D: -; size: few; V: TRBV6-1; DNA: TGTGCCAGCAGTGAAACTGGATACGGCTACACCTTC; CDR3: CASSETGYGYTF
J: TRBJ2-5; D: TRBD1; size: once; V: TRBV5-4; DNA: TGTGCCAGCAGCAACACAATATCCGGGACAGGGGGCTCAGAGACCCAGTACTTC; CDR3: CASSNTISGTGGSETQYF
J: TRBJ2-1; D: -; size: -; V: TRBV20-1; DNA: TGCAGTGCTGCCCCGGGCGATGAGCAGTTCTTC; CDR3: CSAAPGDEQFF
J: TRBJ2-1; D: -; size: -; V: TRBV2; DNA: TGTGCCAGCATTCTGAGCTCCTACAATGAGCAGTTCTTC; CDR3: CASILSSYNEQFF
J: TRBJ1-5; D: -; size: -; V: TRBV20-1; DNA: TGCAGTGCTAGGTACAGACAGCCCCAGCATTTT; CDR3: CSARYRQPQHF
J: TRBJ1-1; D: -; size: few; V: TRBV28; DNA: TGTGCCAGCAGTCTGGGGACGACTTGGGCTGAAGCTTTCTTT; CDR3: CASSLGTTWAEAFF
J: TRBJ2-7; D: TRBD1; size: -; V: TRBV28; DNA: TGTGCCAGCAGACCGCCGGGACAGAACTACGAGCAGTACTTC; CDR3: CASRPPGQNYEQYF
J: TRBJ1-2; D: -; size: -; V: TRBV5-1; DNA: TGCGCCAGCAGCTTGGGGGGGAATGGCTACACCTTC; CDR3: CASSLGGNGYTF
J: TRBJ1-5; D: -; size: -; V: TRBV10-3; DNA: TGTGCCATCAGTGAGTCGGTAACCGGGAATCAGCCCCAGCATTTT; CDR3: CAISESVTGNQPQHF
J: TRBJ2-2; D: -; size: -; V: TRBV4-3; DNA: TGCGCCAGCTTCGGACAAGAGAAGAACACCGGGGAGCTGTTTTTT; CDR3: CASFGQEKNTGELFF
J: TRBJ2-5; D: -; size: -; V: TRBV7-6; DNA: TGTGCCAGCAGCTTAGGGCGGACTGGGGGGGAGACCCAGTACTTC; CDR3: CASSLGRTGGETQYF
J: TRBJ2-3; D: -; size: -; V: TRBV2; DNA: TGTGCCAGCAGACAGATCCCAGATACGCAGTATTTT; CDR3: CASRQIPDTQYF
J: TRBJ2-1; D: TRBD1; size: few; V: TRBV18; DNA: TGTGCCAGCTCACCAACTTCCGGGACAGGGGACAATGAGCAGTTCTTC; CDR3: CASSPTSGTGDNEQFF
J: TRBJ1-4; D: -; size: -; V: TRBV6-1; DNA: TGTGCCAGCAGTGCAAGGACGGGGCGAAACACTAATGAAAAACTGTTTTTT; CDR3: CASSARTGRNTNEKLFF
J: TRBJ1-2; D: -; size: -; V: TRBV5-8; DNA: TGTGCCAGCAGCTGGCAAGAACAGGTTGGCTACACCTTC; CDR3: CASSWQEQVGYTF
J: TRBJ2-1; D: -; size: -; V: TRBV5-5; DNA: TGTGCCAGCAGCGCATTGGCTAATGTCGGGACAAATGAGCAGTTCTTC; CDR3: CASSALANVGTNEQFF
J: TRBJ2-7; D: TRBD2; size: once; V: TRBV10-1; DNA: TGCGCCAGCAGCCTAGCGGGAGGGCCAGGCGAGCAGTACTTC; CDR3: CASSLAGGPGEQYF
J: TRBJ2-1; D: -; size: -; V: TRBV4-3; DNA: TGCGCCAGCAGCCAAGGGGCGGGACCCGGTGAGCAGTTCTTC; CDR3: CASSQGAGPGEQFF
J: TRBJ2-7; D: -; size: -; V: TRBV19; DNA: TGTGCCTGTTCCGGGACTGTGGCCTACGAGCAGTACTTC; CDR3: CACSGTVAYEQYF